These 16 T cell receptor beta chains came from one sample sequenced in a study of blood T cells in healthy people across ages. A second about 7 to 11 cycle PCR used barcoded and J-beta primers. Via MiXCR, TCRdb re-called the 5' RACE reads, giving one row per CDR3 protein. The sample has 800,000 to 950,000 distinct CDR3 sequences, approximately 32% seen once. The data were also submitted as part of a second study, on T cells of mothers and their children.

The sample was blood. These receptors originate from a woman aged 40 to 50 in good health.

The rearrangement links TRBV12-3 or TRBV12-4 to TRBJ1-1; 9 bases match TRBD1. V shed 6 bases, J shed 0 bases, and the junction held 8 bases outside the gene matches. The CDR3 is 16 residues long. CDR3 sequence (DNA): TGTGCCAGCAGGGCACAGGGGGCGGCCCTGAACACTGAAGCTTTCTTT. Protein: CASRAQGAALNTEAFF.

The rearrangement joins TRBV30 to TRBJ2-1; TRBD2 aligns across 8 bases. Trimming removed 8 bases from V and 10 bases from J; junction bases left unmatched: 10. Germline V gene sequence: CDR1 GTSNPN, CDR2 SVGIG (reference sequence). The CDR3 is 12 residues long. The CDR3 sequence: CAAPGGAREQFF. Here the CDR3 DNA reads TGTGCCGCGCCCGGGGGGGCCCGGGAGCAGTTCTTC. The full variable domain, with the rest looked up from reference TRBV30 and TRBJ2-1, is SQTIHQWPATLVQPVGSPLSLECTVEGTSNPNLYWYRQAAGRGLQLLFYSVGIGQISSEVPQNLSASRPQDRQFILSSKKLLLSDSGFYLCAAPGGAREQFFGPGTRLTVL.

The chain employs TRBV12-2 and TRBJ2-4. TRBV12-2 is given as a pseudogene. There are 13 residues in the CDR3. The CDR3 coding sequence is TGTGCAAGTCGCTCATTTCCTTACGATTGGCAGTACTTC. It yields the protein CASRSFPYDWQYF.

The chain carries TRBV7-3 and TRBJ2-5; 10 positions match TRBD1. The CDR3 length is 16 residues. Germline V gene data show CDR1 as SGHTA and CDR2 as FQGTGA. Trimming at V came to 4 bases and at J to 0 bases, leaving 5 bases not matched to a gene. The CDR3 coding sequence is TGTGCCAGCAGCTGGGGGGACAGGGGAAACCAAGAGACCCAGTACTTC. The encoded protein is CASSWGDRGNQETQYF.

CDR3 bases: TGTGCCAGCAGCTTAGAGAGGACAGGCTCTCAGCCCCAGCATTTT. Its translation: CASSLERTGSQPQHF. This rearrangement joins TRBV7-2 to TRBJ1-5; the match to TRBD1 covers 7 bases. Germline V lookup: CDR1 SGHTA, CDR2 FQGNSA. V lost 1 base, J lost 6 bases, and 6 bases stayed unmatched. There are 15 residues in the CDR3.

This clonotype was seen ten or more times. This chain connects TRBV5-6 to TRBJ2-5, with TRBD2 matching over 8 bases. Germline CDR1 reads SGHDT; CDR2 reads YYEEEE. Trimming at V came to 4 bases and at J to 2 bases, leaving 13 bases not matched to a gene. The CDR3 runs to 17 residues. In nucleotides, the CDR3 is TGTGCCAGCAGCCCGGGGGGGGTCCGACTTACTCAAGAGACCCAGTACTTC. Translated, it gives CASSPGGVRLTQETQYF.

This clonotype was seen many times. The chain couples TRBV15 to TRBJ2-7, with a tentative D call TRBD1 (6 bases). This CDR3 comprises 14 residues. The germline V gene has CDR1 LNHNV and CDR2 YYDKDF (reference sequence). Trimming left V 4 bases short and J 0 bases short, with 10 bases between. The CDR3 is CATSKRGSSYEQYF. The CDR3 DNA reads TGTGCCACCAGCAAGAGGGGGAGCTCCTACGAGCAGTACTTC. The full variable domain, in which reference TRBV15 and TRBJ2-7 provide the parts outside the CDR3, is DAMVIQNPRYQVTQFGKPVTLSCSQTLNHNVMYWYQQKSSQAPKLLFHYYDKDFNNEADTPDNFQSRRPNTSFCFLDIRSPGLGDTAMYLCATSKRGSSYEQYFGPGTRLTVT.

This clonotype was detected many times. The chain recombines TRBV6-6 with TRBJ2-5; a weak D match, TRBD1 (6 bases). This CDR3 region has 12 residues. Germline lookup yields CDR1 MNHNY and CDR2 SVGAGI (reference sequence). V was shortened by 0 bases and J by 13 bases, with 12 bases between the two germline ends. The CDR3 sequence is CASSYSTGYPYF. CDR3 DNA: TGTGCCAGCAGTTACTCAACAGGGTATCCGTACTTC.

J is TRBJ1-1 and V is TRBV20-1; tentatively, D is TRBD1 (5 bases). The CDR3 sequence is 12 residues long. V was shortened by 5 bases and J by 6 bases, with 13 bases between the two germline ends. Germline CDR1 is DFQATT and CDR2 is SNEGSKA (reference sequence). CDR3 protein: CSAGGGEAEAFF. CDR3 bases: TGCAGTGCTGGGGGGGGGGAGGCTGAAGCTTTCTTT.

This clonotype was detected a few times. A much larger clone differs from this one at a single base, so this may be a read error. The rearrangement joins TRBV5-6 to TRBJ2-7, with 7 bases identical to TRBD2. Per the germline V gene, CDR1 is SGHDT and CDR2 is YYEEEE. The CDR3 contains 19 residues. Losses at the gene ends were 3 bases for V and 7 bases for J; bases not matched to a gene: 25. CDR3 amino acids: CASSSRRARASGPYNEQYF. CDR3 sequence (DNA): TGTGCCAGCAGCTCGAGGCGGGCCAGGGCTAGCGGACCCTACAATGAGCAGTACTTC.

This clonotype has a count of ten or more. The chain has TRBV12-3 or TRBV12-4 and TRBJ1-2; D not resolved. V was trimmed by 2 bases and J by 8 bases, leaving 9 bases between them. The length of the CDR3 is 12 residues. The CDR3 region has the DNA TGTGCCAGCAGTTTACCAGGTCAAGGCTACACCTTC. It encodes CASSLPGQGYTF.

In this sample, this clonotype turned up a few times. DNA of the CDR3: TGTGCCACCAGTGATTTGGATAATCAGCCCCAGCATTTT. Translated, it gives CATSDLDNQPQHF. The chain uses TRBV24-1 and TRBJ1-5; D is unclear. The germline CDR1 and CDR2 sequences are KGHDR and SFDVKD. The V and J ends lost 0 bases and 4 bases respectively, with 3 bases between them. The CDR3 is 13 residues long.

The rearrangement uses TRBV2 and TRBJ2-2, with D perhaps matching TRBD1 (5 bases). V was cut by 8 bases and J by 3 bases, with 22 bases left in between. This CDR3 spans 17 amino acids. The V gene's germline CDR1 is SNHLY and CDR2 FYNNEI. CDR3 residues: CASRQGPPDPDTGELFF. The CDR3 nucleotides read TGTGCCAGCCGCCAGGGTCCACCAGACCCCGACACCGGGGAGCTGTTTTTT.

The chain employs TRBV27 and TRBJ2-1; 9 nucleotides align to TRBD2. The trim removed 1 base at V and 9 bases at J, leaving 10 bases unmatched. This CDR3 comprises 16 residues. Per the germline V gene, CDR1 is MNHEY and CDR2 is SMNVEV (reference sequence). In DNA, the CDR3 is TGTGCCAGCAGTTTATACTTAGGGACTAGCAGGGGTGAGCAGTTCTTC. Its translation: CASSLYLGTSRGEQFF.

The CDR3 DNA follows: TGTGCCAGCAGCGGCGAGGGGGAAAAGGGGGAAGATACGCAGTATTTT. Residues: CASSGEGEKGEDTQYF. The chain recombines TRBV9 with TRBJ2-3, with D possibly being TRBD1 (6 bases). Germline CDR1 SGDLS, CDR2 YYNGEE. The length of the CDR3 is 16 residues. Trimming took 3 bases from V and 5 from J, leaving 19 bases between them. The variable domain in full, completed from reference TRBV9 and TRBJ2-3, reads DSGVTQTPKHLITATGQRVTLRCSPRSGDLSVYWYQQSLDQGLQFLIQYYNGEERAKGNILERFSAQQFPDLHSELNLSSLELGDSALYFCASSGEGEKGEDTQYFGPGTRLTVL.

This clonotype was seen only a few times. The chain couples TRBV6-1 to TRBJ1-2; 8 bases line up with TRBD1. The CDR3 spans 15 residues. V shed 5 bases, J shed 2 bases, and the junction held 7 bases outside the gene matches. Germline CDR1 MNHNS, CDR2 SASEGT. In DNA, the CDR3 is TGTGCCAGCAGTCCCGGACAGGGCGAAAACTATGGCTACACCTTC. It encodes CASSPGQGENYGYTF.